This TCR beta chain was identified during a study of blood T cell repertoires in COVID-19. Study as a whole: T cells, B-cell-depleted T cells, or PBMCs supplied cDNA or gDNA.

The protocol was immunoSEQ multiplex PCR, while the TCRdb copy is restricted to in-frame clones and leaves out a portion. The sample has under 75,000 clones; around 87% are singletons. The CDR3 extends over 14 amino acids. J was trimmed by 8 bases and V by 7 bases; bases with no gene match: 13. Germline V gene sequence: CDR1 LNHDA, CDR2 SQIVND (reference sequence). Sequencing was performed on peripheral blood. The gene calls are TRBV19 and TRBJ1-2; 7 bases line up with TRBD1. The clonotype originates from a young woman with acute or convalescent COVID-19. DNA for the CDR3: TGTGCCAGTAACCCGGGACAGACCCGGGGGGGCTACACCTTC. Amino acids: CASNPGQTRGGYTF.